This passage covers 12 T cell receptor beta chains from one sample sequenced in a study of cytomegalovirus exposure and HLA in healthy donors. PCR involved 60 Vbeta and 13 Jbeta primers. Here immunoSEQ multiplex PCR was the method, and the copy in TCRdb shows in-frame clones only, minus some. Among around 170,000 clones listed, 75% to 90% were seen once. The source material was PBMCs. The receptor set was obtained from a woman in her late teens or twenties in good health and CMV-seronegative.

This rearrangement joins TRBV5-1 to TRBJ2-3, with D possibly being TRBD2 (5 bases). V lost 4 bases, J lost 0 bases, and 12 bases lay in between. This CDR3 is built from 15 residues. The germline gives CDR1 SGHRS, CDR2 YFSETQ. The CDR3 DNA follows: TGCGCCAGCAGCCCCGGGGTCCCTAGCACAGATACGCAGTATTTT. As protein: CASSPGVPSTDTQYF.

As DNA, the CDR3 is TGTGCCAGTAGTATTGCCGTCGGGATAAGTGAAAAACTGTTTTTT. It encodes CASSIAVGISEKLFF. The chain joins TRBV19 to TRBJ1-4; no firm D call. Germline assignment: CDR1 LNHDA and CDR2 SQIVND (reference sequence). This CDR3 spans 15 amino acids. V was pared by 3 bases and J by 7 bases, with 15 bases between.

The chain is built from TRBV19 and TRBJ2-7, with 7 bases that match TRBD1. The V segment lost 4 bases and the J segment 3 bases; nucleotides outside the gene matches: 3. The V gene's germline CDR1 is LNHDA and CDR2 SQIVND (reference sequence). The CDR3 is 13 residues long. The DNA for the CDR3 is TGTGCCAGTAGTAGGGGACAGTACTACGAGCAGTACTTC. Translation: CASSRGQYYEQYF.

The chain uses TRBV6-5 and TRBJ2-3, with TRBD2 matching 8 bases. The germline V gene has CDR1 MNHEY and CDR2 SVGAGI. J gave up 8 bases and V 6 bases, and 7 bases lay outside the gene matches. The CDR3 contains 13 residues. As DNA, the CDR3 is TGTGCCAGCAGCGGGACTAGTCCTCGTACGCAGTATTTT. It specifies CASSGTSPRTQYF.

V gene TRBV6-5 combines with J gene TRBJ1-4; D not certain. The CDR3 has 12 residues. Trimming pared 5 bases from V and 3 bases from J, leaving 4 bases between. Per the germline V gene, CDR1 is MNHEY and CDR2 is SVGAGI. The CDR3 region is CASSHSNEKLFF. CDR3 DNA sequence: TGTGCCAGCAGTCATTCTAATGAAAAACTGTTTTTT.

This clone was seen a single time. The chain is built from TRBV10-3 and TRBJ1-6; D not certain. Trimming shortened V by 6 bases and J by 5 bases, and 11 bases separated the two germline ends. Germline V lookup: CDR1 ENHRY, CDR2 SYGVKD. The CDR3 totals 14 residues. Here the CDR3 DNA reads TGTGCCATCAGGACGGCGAGGGATAATTCACCCCTCCACTTT. It yields the protein CAIRTARDNSPLHF.

CDR3 DNA: TGTGCCAGCAGCCCTCTAGCGGTGCGAGCCGAAGCTTTCTTT. It translates to CASSPLAVRAEAFF. The chain has TRBV14 and TRBJ1-1; D ambiguous. Germline loops: CDR1 SGHDN, CDR2 FVKESK. V lost 4 bases, J lost 8 bases, and 17 bases lay in between. The CDR3 sequence is 14 residues long.

This clone appeared a few times. J is TRBJ2-3 and V is TRBV19, with D possibly TRBD1 on 6 matching bases. V gave up 7 bases and J gave up 2 bases, with 19 bases separating them. This CDR3 is 16 amino acids long. Per the germline V gene, CDR1 is LNHDA and CDR2 is SQIVND (reference sequence). The CDR3 loop reads CASNGAFQGTTDTQYF. In DNA, the CDR3 is TGTGCCAGTAACGGGGCTTTCCAGGGGACCACAGATACGCAGTATTTT.

The rearrangement uses TRBV30 and TRBJ2-5; D gene uncertain. Trimming removed 4 bases from V and 1 base from J, with 10 bases in between. The CDR3 totals 13 residues. Looked up from germline, CDR1 is GTSNPN and CDR2 is SVGIG (reference sequence). In DNA, the CDR3 is TGTGCCTGGACAATTGGGCTCCAAGAGACCCAGTACTTC. As protein: CAWTIGLQETQYF. Full variable domain (missing parts from reference TRBV30 and TRBJ2-5): SQTIHQWPATLVQPVGSPLSLECTVEGTSNPNLYWYRQAAGRGLQLLFYSVGIGQISSEVPQNLSASRPQDRQFILSSKKLLLSDSGFYLCAWTIGLQETQYFGPGTRLLVL.

The CDR3 region has the DNA TGTGCCAGCAGTAAACAGGCGCTGGCCCCCGAGCAGTACTTC. It yields the protein CASSKQALAPEQYF. The rearrangement joins TRBV6-4 to TRBJ2-7, with a tentative D call TRBD1 (5 bases). This CDR3 is 14 amino acids long. V was pared by 5 bases and J by 6 bases, with 17 bases between. Germline V gene data show CDR1 as MRHNA and CDR2 as SNTAGT.

The sample holds a few counts of this clone. The CDR3 reads CASSDDSGGAGEQFF. CDR3 DNA sequence: TGTGCCAGCAGCGATGATAGCGGGGGGGCGGGTGAGCAGTTCTTC. The V and J genes are TRBV9 and TRBJ2-1; the match to TRBD2 covers 11 bases. V was clipped by 3 bases and J by 9 bases; unmatched bases: 8. Per the germline V gene, CDR1 is SGDLS and CDR2 is YYNGEE. The CDR3 runs to 15 residues.

In this sample, this clone turned up a few times. V and J are TRBV5-1 and TRBJ2-2; the match to TRBD1 covers 7 bases. Germline trimming cut 0 bases from V and 5 bases from J; bases unmatched to any gene: 4. The CDR3 sequence is 15 residues long. Germline-derived CDR1 and CDR2 are SGHRS and YFSETQ. The CDR3 DNA reads as TGCGCCAGCAGCTTGGACAGGGGAGCGACCGGGGAGCTGTTTTTT. Translating it yields CASSLDRGATGELFF. The complete variable domain, with remaining parts taken from reference TRBV5-1 and TRBJ2-2, reads KAGVTQTPRYLIKTRGQQVTLSCSPISGHRSVSWYQQTPGQGLQFLFEYFSETQRNKGNFPGRFSGRQFSNSRSEMNVSTLELGDSALYLCASSLDRGATGELFFGEGSRLTVL.